The present T cell receptor beta chain was sequenced within a study of cytomegalovirus exposure and HLA in healthy donors. Study-wide context: A subsequent analysis reported that the 120 or so validation repertoires were produced on the same platform that had also been used for the 600 to 800 first-cohort repertoires.

Findings of the study overall: According to a subsequent analysis, TCR clusters identified in the first cohort showed a tendency to co-occur across the 120 or so validation repertoires. Per published reports, the classifier diagnosed cytomegalovirus status with high specificity and sensitivity. According to the study, some 160 TCR beta chains were cytomegalovirus-associated.

TCRdb keeps only in-frame clones here, not all; method: immunoSEQ multiplex PCR. The table records hundreds of thousands of clones, roughly 85% of them present only once. Comments on this clone: Its antigen is currently unknown.

The CDR3 totals 12 residues. V dropped 9 bases and J dropped 0 bases, with 3 bases sitting between them. CDR1 is MNHEY, CDR2 SVGAGI, per germline. The V call is TRBV6-5, the J call TRBJ2-6; D is uncertain. Material: PBMCs. This receptor was obtained from a woman aged 18-29 years in good health and CMV-seronegative. As DNA, the CDR3 is TGTGCCAGTAGCTCTGGGGCCAACGTCCTGACTTTC. Its translation is CASSSGANVLTF.